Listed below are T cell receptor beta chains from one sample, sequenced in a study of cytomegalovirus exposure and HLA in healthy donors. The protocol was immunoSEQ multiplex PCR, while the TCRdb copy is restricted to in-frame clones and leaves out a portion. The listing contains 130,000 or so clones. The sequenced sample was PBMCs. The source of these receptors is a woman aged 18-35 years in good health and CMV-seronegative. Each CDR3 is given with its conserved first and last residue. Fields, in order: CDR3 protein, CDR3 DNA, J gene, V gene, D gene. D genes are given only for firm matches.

CDR3: CASSVGGVLAGGLNAGELFF
DNA: TGTGCCAGCAGCGTGGGGGGGGTACTAGCGGGAGGCCTGAACGCCGGGGAGCTGTTTTTT
J: TRBJ2-2
V: TRBV9
D: TRBD2

CDR3: CASSLRPGQGFFNYGYTF
DNA: TGTGCCAGCAGCCTACGTCCGGGACAGGGGTTTTTTAACTATGGCTACACCTTC
J: TRBJ1-2
V: TRBV9
D: TRBD1

CDR3: CASSIASGSEGISDTQYF
DNA: TGTGCCAGTAGTATAGCCTCCGGCTCTGAGGGAATATCAGATACGCAGTATTTT
J: TRBJ2-3
V: TRBV19
D: .

CDR3: CASSQVAGVVNEQFF
DNA: TGCGCCAGCAGCCAAGTAGCGGGAGTCGTGAATGAGCAGTTCTTC
J: TRBJ2-1
V: TRBV4-1
D: TRBD2

CDR3: CASSDLGESAF
DNA: TGTGCCAGCAGTGACTTGGGTGAAAGCGCCTTC
J: TRBJ1-2
V: TRBV25-1
D: .

CDR3: CACTGTGRKYEQYF
DNA: TGTGCCTGCACCGGGACAGGGAGAAAATACGAGCAGTACTTC
J: TRBJ2-7
V: TRBV30
D: TRBD1

CDR3: CASSRYGSSGSPEQYF
DNA: TGTGCCAGCAGCCGATACGGGAGTAGCGGGAGTCCCGAGCAGTACTTC
J: TRBJ2-7
V: TRBV7-2
D: TRBD2

CDR3: CATLPGQITSYGYTF
DNA: TGTGCCACCCTACCGGGACAAATAACATCTTATGGCTACACCTTC
J: TRBJ1-2
V: TRBV6-5
D: .

CDR3: CASSHQNQPQHF
DNA: TGTGCCAGCAGCCATCAAAATCAGCCCCAGCATTTT
J: TRBJ1-5
V: TRBV25-1
D: .

CDR3: CASSIDGLAGDLGGELFF
DNA: TGTGCCAGTAGTATAGATGGGCTAGCGGGAGATCTGGGCGGGGAGCTGTTTTTT
J: TRBJ2-2
V: TRBV19
D: TRBD2

CDR3: CASRGQGGIEQFF
DNA: TGTGCCAGCAGGGGACAGGGGGGAATTGAGCAGTTCTTC
J: TRBJ2-1
V: TRBV6-5
D: TRBD1

CDR3: CAIATGKGGDTQYF
DNA: TGTGCCATCGCGACAGGGAAAGGAGGTGATACGCAGTATTTT
J: TRBJ2-3
V: TRBV5-4
D: TRBD1

CDR3: CASSSGGSGNTIYF
DNA: TGTGCCAGCAGCTCAGGGGGCTCTGGAAACACCATATATTTT
J: TRBJ1-3
V: TRBV9
D: TRBD1

CDR3: CASSQVYMSDTGELFF
DNA: TGCGCCAGCAGCCAAGTTTACATGTCAGACACCGGGGAGCTGTTTTTT
J: TRBJ2-2
V: TRBV4-3
D: .

CDR3: CASSMWDFSGNTIYF
DNA: TGTGCCAGTAGTATGTGGGACTTCTCTGGAAACACCATATATTTT
J: TRBJ1-3
V: TRBV19
D: .

CDR3: CAISSPIRTGDFGTDTQYF
DNA: TGTGCCATCAGTAGCCCCATTCGGACAGGGGATTTTGGGACAGATACGCAGTATTTT
J: TRBJ2-3
V: TRBV10-3
D: TRBD1

CDR3: CASSTGQGFGYTF
DNA: TGTGCCAGCAGCACAGGACAGGGTTTCGGCTACACCTTC
J: TRBJ1-2
V: TRBV7-9
D: TRBD1

CDR3: CASSQENSAVDTQYF
DNA: TGTGCCAGCAGCCAAGAAAACTCGGCGGTAGATACGCAGTATTTT
J: TRBJ2-3
V: TRBV14
D: .

CDR3: CAWGGAGGNNEQFF
DNA: TGTGCCTGGGGTGGAGCGGGTGGTAACAATGAGCAGTTCTTC
J: TRBJ2-1
V: TRBV30
D: .

CDR3: CASSITRLAVYNEQFF
DNA: TGTGCCAGTAGTATTACTCGACTAGCGGTATACAATGAGCAGTTCTTC
J: TRBJ2-1
V: TRBV19
D: TRBD2

CDR3: CASSPPHGGSPLHF
DNA: TGTGCCAGCTCACCACCGCATGGGGGGTCACCCCTCCACTTT
J: TRBJ1-6
V: TRBV18
D: .

CDR3: CASSRLDPNTEAFF
DNA: TGCGCCAGCAGTCGCCTAGATCCGAACACTGAAGCTTTCTTT
J: TRBJ1-1
V: TRBV5-1
D: .

CDR3: CASRDRGGNTEAFF
DNA: TGTGCCAGCAGGGACAGGGGAGGGAACACTGAAGCTTTCTTT
J: TRBJ1-1
V: TRBV6-6
D: TRBD1

CDR3: CASSLAGAPTWGETQYF
DNA: TGCGCCAGCAGCTTGGCTGGGGCTCCTACTTGGGGAGAGACCCAGTACTTC
J: TRBJ2-5
V: TRBV5-1
D: .

CDR3: CSVHRTSGITSEQYF
DNA: TGCAGCGTTCATAGGACTAGCGGGATAACAAGCGAGCAGTACTTC
J: TRBJ2-7
V: TRBV29-1
D: TRBD2

CDR3: CASSLVPGGYTEAFF
DNA: TGTGCCAGCAGCTTAGTCCCTGGGGGCTACACTGAAGCTTTCTTT
J: TRBJ1-1
V: TRBV7-6
D: .

CDR3: CASSAGGGPDTQYF
DNA: TGTGCCAGCAGCGCGGGAGGGGGGCCAGATACGCAGTATTTT
J: TRBJ2-3
V: TRBV9
D: TRBD2

CDR3: CASSRNGLQGGRNTGELFF
DNA: TGTGCCAGTAGTAGGAATGGGCTACAGGGTGGGAGGAACACCGGGGAGCTGTTTTTT
J: TRBJ2-2
V: TRBV19
D: .

CDR3: CSVLQEAGTEAFF
DNA: TGCAGCGTACTACAGGAGGCGGGAACTGAAGCTTTCTTT
J: TRBJ1-1
V: TRBV29-1
D: .

CDR3: CASSFGGSNTGELFF
DNA: TGCGCCAGCAGCTTCGGCGGATCGAACACCGGGGAGCTGTTTTTT
J: TRBJ2-2
V: TRBV5-1
D: .

CDR3: CTSTDRGRGNQPQHF
DNA: TGCACCAGTACGGACAGGGGTCGGGGCAATCAGCCCCAGCATTTT
J: TRBJ1-5
V: TRBV1
D: .

CDR3: CASSWDRANGYTF
DNA: TGTGCCAGCAGCTGGGACAGGGCTAATGGCTACACCTTC
J: TRBJ1-2
V: TRBV5-4
D: TRBD1

CDR3: CASSQESGFHEQYF
DNA: TGTGCCAGCAGCCAAGAATCAGGGTTCCACGAGCAGTACTTC
J: TRBJ2-7
V: TRBV4-2
D: .

CDR3: CASRTPGQSYGYTF
DNA: TGTGCCAGCAGAACCCCGGGACAGAGCTATGGCTACACCTTC
J: TRBJ1-2
V: TRBV2
D: TRBD1

CDR3: CAISDWSGRFTDTQYF
DNA: TGTGCCATCAGTGATTGGAGCGGGAGATTTACAGATACGCAGTATTTT
J: TRBJ2-3
V: TRBV10-3
D: TRBD2

CDR3: CASSPDRGNTEAFF
DNA: TGTGCCAGCAGCCCGGACAGGGGGAACACTGAAGCTTTCTTT
J: TRBJ1-1
V: TRBV9
D: TRBD1

CDR3: CASRGGKGREGEAFF
DNA: TGTGCCAGCAGGGGGGGAAAGGGCAGGGAGGGTGAAGCTTTCTTT
J: TRBJ1-1
V: TRBV2
D: .

CDR3: CASSLRAGTYEQYF
DNA: TGTGCCAGCAGCTTACGGGCCGGGACCTACGAGCAGTACTTC
J: TRBJ2-7
V: TRBV5-4
D: .

CDR3: CASSIEQGGTEAFF
DNA: TGTGCCAGCAGCATAGAACAGGGGGGAACTGAAGCTTTCTTT
J: TRBJ1-1
V: TRBV5-4
D: TRBD1

CDR3: CSAGQANYGYTF
DNA: TGCAGCGCCGGACAAGCGAACTATGGCTACACCTTC
J: TRBJ1-2
V: TRBV29-1
D: .

CDR3: CASSQVGSAITDTQYF
DNA: TGCGCCAGCAGCCAAGTCGGTAGCGCTATAACAGATACGCAGTATTTT
J: TRBJ2-3
V: TRBV4-1
D: .

CDR3: CASSNPGQGTSSYNSPLHF
DNA: TGCGCCAGCAGCAACCCGGGACAGGGGACTAGCTCCTATAATTCACCCCTCCACTTT
J: TRBJ1-6
V: TRBV5-1
D: TRBD1

CDR3: CSVDGTSGYNEQFF
DNA: TGCAGCGTTGATGGGACTAGCGGTTACAATGAGCAGTTCTTC
J: TRBJ2-1
V: TRBV29-1
D: TRBD2

CDR3: CASSLQRAGNTGELFF
DNA: TGCGCCAGCAGCCTCCAGCGCGCGGGGAACACCGGGGAGCTGTTTTTT
J: TRBJ2-2
V: TRBV4-1
D: .

CDR3: CASSLDRGESGEKLFF
DNA: TGTGCCAGCAGCTTAGATCGGGGGGAGTCTGGTGAAAAACTGTTTTTT
J: TRBJ1-4
V: TRBV11-2
D: .

CDR3: CASIPGGGGTEAFF
DNA: TGTGCCAGTATCCCCGGTGGGGGAGGCACTGAAGCTTTCTTT
J: TRBJ1-1
V: TRBV19
D: .

CDR3: CAISETEADTEAFF
DNA: TGTGCCATCAGTGAAACGGAGGCTGACACTGAAGCTTTCTTT
J: TRBJ1-1
V: TRBV10-3
D: .

CDR3: CASSRLGTRYEQYF
DNA: TGTGCCAGCAGTAGGCTCGGGACTAGATACGAGCAGTACTTC
J: TRBJ2-7
V: TRBV6-5
D: TRBD2

CDR3: CASSQEGGAGTEAFF
DNA: TGCGCCAGCAGCCAAGAAGGGGGGGCGGGCACTGAAGCTTTCTTT
J: TRBJ1-1
V: TRBV4-1
D: .

CDR3: CASSSRLAGGTNEQFF
DNA: TGTGCCAGCAGCTCAAGACTAGCGGGAGGGACCAATGAGCAGTTCTTC
J: TRBJ2-1
V: TRBV7-8
D: TRBD2

CDR3: CASREAEAQETQYF
DNA: TGTGCCAGCAGAGAAGCGGAGGCCCAAGAGACCCAGTACTTC
J: TRBJ2-5
V: TRBV7-8
D: .

CDR3: CASSPTRATDTQYF
DNA: TGTGCCAGCAGCCCGACTAGGGCCACAGATACGCAGTATTTT
J: TRBJ2-3
V: TRBV11-3
D: .

CDR3: CASSYAGTANYGYTF
DNA: TGTGCCAGCAGCTACGCCGGGACAGCTAACTATGGCTACACCTTC
J: TRBJ1-2
V: TRBV7-9
D: TRBD1

CDR3: CASSQGQGYNEQFF
DNA: TGTGCCAGCAGCCAAGGACAGGGTTACAATGAGCAGTTCTTC
J: TRBJ2-1
V: TRBV5-8
D: TRBD1

CDR3: CASSFRDRANTEAFF
DNA: TGTGCCAGCAGCTTTAGGGACAGGGCTAACACTGAAGCTTTCTTT
J: TRBJ1-1
V: TRBV11-1
D: TRBD1

CDR3: CASSEWGLPTDTQYF
DNA: TGTGCCAGCAGCGAATGGGGACTTCCCACAGATACGCAGTATTTT
J: TRBJ2-3
V: TRBV9
D: .

CDR3: CASSPGQGGYGYTF
DNA: TGTGCCAGTAGTCCAGGACAGGGTGGCTATGGCTACACCTTC
J: TRBJ1-2
V: TRBV19
D: TRBD1